This T cell receptor (beta chain) emerged from a study of CD8 T cells in Susac syndrome. Negative isolation was applied to CD8+ and CD4+ T cells, and FACS enrichment was applied to TEMRA cells. In its sample, this clonotype was seen once. Per the germline V gene, CDR1 is MGHDK and CDR2 is SYGVNS. The V and J ends lost 0 bases and 8 bases respectively, with 8 bases between them. The CDR3 is 13 amino acids. The authors reverse transcribed roughly 0.5 to 1 ug RNA with random hexamers. TCRdb used MiXCR to reprocess the immunoSEQ multiplex PCR reads, holding one entry per CDR3 protein. The data show some 450,000 distinct CDR3 sequences, 85% seen once.

This chain links TRBV25-1 with TRBJ2-1; no reliable D call. Sequencing used CD8+ T cells from PBMCs. This clonotype was sampled from a human donor with multiple sclerosis. In DNA, the CDR3 is TGTGCCAGCAGTGAATACCCCGGGTATGAGCAGTTCTTC. Protein sequence: CASSEYPGYEQFF.